Shown below are 15 T cell receptor beta chains from a single sample sequenced in a study of blood T cell repertoires in COVID-19. Assay used: immunoSEQ multiplex PCR; TCRdb lists only in-frame clones, some missing. The top ten clones hold roughly 3.6% of a sample with some 240,000 clones, approximately 83% of them seen once. Sequencing input: PBMCs or T cells enriched from blood (not recorded which). The receptors originated from a man between 45 and 60 years old who had recovered from COVID-19.

This chain joins TRBV4-3 and TRBJ2-7; 12 bases line up with TRBD2. V trimming: 4 bases; J trimming: 2 bases; junction bases outside the gene matches: 6. This CDR3 region has 16 residues. Germline assignment: CDR1 LGHNA and CDR2 YSLEER. CDR3 coding DNA: TGCGCCAGCAGCCTAAGGGCTAGCGGGAGGGCCTACGAGCAGTACTTC. Translated, it gives CASSLRASGRAYEQYF.

J is TRBJ2-7 and V is TRBV18, with 7 bases lining up with TRBD1. The germline V gene has CDR1 KGHSH and CDR2 LQKENI. V gave up 0 bases and J gave up 2 bases; unmatched junction bases: 10. The CDR3 has 17 residues. CDR3 sequence reads: CASSPPLGPGQAYEQYF. In DNA form, the CDR3 reads TGTGCCAGCTCACCACCCCTAGGCCCTGGACAGGCCTACGAGCAGTACTTC.

The rearrangement links TRBV7-9 to TRBJ2-5; 10 nucleotides align to TRBD1. Trimming cost V 5 bases and J 4 bases; bases outside gene matches: 7. CDR1 and CDR2 from the germline V gene are SEHNR and FQNEAQ (reference sequence). This CDR3 has 15 residues. The CDR3 region is CASSPPGQGIETQYF. In DNA form, the CDR3 reads TGTGCCAGCAGCCCCCCGGGACAGGGGATAGAGACCCAGTACTTC.

J is TRBJ2-1 and V is TRBV18, with TRBD1 matching over 9 bases. This CDR3 has 15 residues. V lost 6 bases, J lost 5 bases, and 8 bases stayed unmatched. Looked up from germline, CDR1 is KGHSH and CDR2 is LQKENI. Here the CDR3 reads CASSLTGGSHNEQFF. The CDR3 DNA reads TGTGCCAGCTCTTTGACAGGGGGAAGCCACAATGAGCAGTTCTTC.

The V gene is TRBV10-1, the J gene TRBJ1-3; 8 nucleotides line up with TRBD1. This CDR3 is built from 16 residues. The germline V gene has CDR1 WNHNN and CDR2 SYGVQD (reference sequence). Trimming took 6 bases from V and 3 from J; bases not matched to a gene: 10. The CDR3 bases are TGCGCCAGCAGCGAAGGGACAGGCAGGCTTGGAAACACCATATATTTT. It encodes CASSEGTGRLGNTIYF.

The chain combines TRBV5-4 with TRBJ2-7; the match to TRBD1 covers 9 bases. V trimming: 0 bases; J trimming: 3 bases; junction bases outside the gene matches: 4. The CDR3 has 15 residues. Germline-derived CDR1 and CDR2 are SGHNT and YYREEE (reference sequence). The DNA of the CDR3 is TGTGCCAGCAGCTTGGGGGGACAGGGTGTCTACGAGCAGTACTTC. Protein product: CASSLGGQGVYEQYF.

The chain carries TRBV7-9 and TRBJ1-1; D not resolved. The CDR3 spans 12 residues. V was trimmed by 2 bases and J by 7 bases, leaving 8 bases between them. CDR1 is SEHNR and CDR2 is FQNEAQ in the germline V gene (reference sequence). Written as DNA, the CDR3 is TGTGCCAGCAGCTTACTGAGCGGTGAAGCTTTCTTT. Its translation: CASSLLSGEAFF.

The gene calls are TRBV12-5 and TRBJ2-2; weak D call: TRBD1 (6 bases). The germline V gene has CDR1 LGHNT and CDR2 FRNRAP. Trimming pared 3 bases from V and 1 base from J, leaving 18 bases between. The CDR3 is 18 amino acids. As DNA, the CDR3 is TGTGCTAGTGGTTTAATGCCACAGGGCAGCTGGAACACCGGGGAGCTGTTTTTT. Protein: CASGLMPQGSWNTGELFF.

Written as DNA, the CDR3 is TGTGCCAGCAGTTTAGGACAGTTGCTAGAGCAGTACTTC. It encodes CASSLGQLLEQYF. The chain is built from TRBV12-3 or TRBV12-4 and TRBJ2-7; D may be TRBD1 (5 bases). The CDR3 sequence is 13 residues long. V was shortened by 1 base and J by 7 bases, with 11 bases between the two germline ends.

This clone was detected only once. This chain connects TRBV10-3 to TRBJ2-7; D remains unclear. Germline CDR1 and CDR2: ENHRY and SYGVKD. Trimming cost V 5 bases and J 0 bases, with 11 bases left between them. CDR3 size: 14 residues. The CDR3 loop reads CAISRLTSSYEQYF. The CDR3 nucleotides read TGTGCCATCAGTCGACTCACCAGCTCCTACGAGCAGTACTTC.

The chain is built from TRBV6-5 and TRBJ2-7, with 9 bases matching TRBD1. There are 14 residues in the CDR3. V shed 6 bases and J 3 bases; nucleotides not matched to a gene: 6. Germline-derived CDR1 and CDR2 are MNHEY and SVGAGI. CDR3 DNA sequence: TGTGCCAGCAGACAGGGGGCGGTGGGCTACGAGCAGTACTTC. Translated: CASRQGAVGYEQYF.

V is TRBV18 and J is TRBJ2-2; D gene unclear. Germline CDR1 is KGHSH and CDR2 is LQKENI. V was shortened by 3 bases and J by 5 bases, with 4 bases between the two germline ends. The CDR3 runs 12 residues. CDR3 loop: CASSPLTGELFF. The CDR3 DNA reads as TGTGCCAGCTCACCCTTGACCGGGGAGCTGTTTTTT.

The chain uses TRBV7-2 and TRBJ2-7, with a possible D match to TRBD2 (5 bases). Trimming shortened V by 5 bases and J by 0 bases, and 14 bases separated the two germline ends. The germline gives CDR1 SGHTA, CDR2 FQGNSA. CDR3 length: 15 amino acids. The CDR3 region is CASSRVADSSYEQYF. The CDR3 bases are TGTGCCAGCAGCCGTGTGGCGGACTCCTCCTACGAGCAGTACTTC.

The sample holds one count of this clone. The chain carries TRBV4-2 and TRBJ2-7; TRBD1 is a possible D gene (6 bases). The V gene lost 0 bases and the J gene lost 3 bases, with 12 bases spanning the gap. The germline V gene encodes CDR1 LGHNA and CDR2 YNFKEQ. The CDR3 length is 15 residues. The CDR3 nucleotides are TGTGCCAGCAGCCAAGATTTCGGACAGTACTACGAGCAGTACTTC. This codes for CASSQDFGQYYEQYF.

CDR3 DNA sequence: TGTGCCAGCAGTTCACCGAGCGGGAGCGGCAACAATGAGCAGTTCTTC. Protein sequence: CASSSPSGSGNNEQFF. The V gene is TRBV28, the J gene TRBJ2-1; 8 bases fit TRBD2. Germline CDR1 is MDHEN and CDR2 is SYDVKM. Trimming took 4 bases from V and 5 from J; bases not matched to a gene: 10. CDR3 size: 16 residues. Filled out from reference TRBV28 and TRBJ2-1, the complete variable domain reads DVKVTQSSRYLVKRTGEKVFLECVQDMDHENMFWYRQDPGLGLRLIYFSYDVKMKEKGDIPEGYSVSREKKERFSLILESASTNQTSMYLCASSSPSGSGNNEQFFGPGTRLTVL.